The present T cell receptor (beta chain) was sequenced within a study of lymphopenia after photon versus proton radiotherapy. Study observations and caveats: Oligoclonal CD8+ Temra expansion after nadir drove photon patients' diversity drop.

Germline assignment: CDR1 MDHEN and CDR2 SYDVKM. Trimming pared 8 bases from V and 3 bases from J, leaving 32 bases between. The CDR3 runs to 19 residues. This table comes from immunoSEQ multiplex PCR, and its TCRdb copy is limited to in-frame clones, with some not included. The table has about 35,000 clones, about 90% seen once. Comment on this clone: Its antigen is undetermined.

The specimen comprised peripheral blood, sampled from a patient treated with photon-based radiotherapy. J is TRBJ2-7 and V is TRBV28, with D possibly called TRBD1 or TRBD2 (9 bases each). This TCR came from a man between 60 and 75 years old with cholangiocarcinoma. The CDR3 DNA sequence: TGTGCCAGCTGGGGCCGCGGGCCCAACAGGGGGCGGGAGGGCTACGAGCAGTACTTC. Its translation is CASWGRGPNRGREGYEQYF.